Sequencing of this T cell receptor (beta chain) was carried out in a study of blood T cell repertoires in COVID-19. Using immunoSEQ multiplex PCR, the repertoire was profiled, and TCRdb retains in-frame clones only, with some absent. The sample gives about 76,000 clones, approximately 84% of which show up once; 12% is in the top ten. Germline V gene data show CDR1 as SGDLS and CDR2 as YYNGEE. V lost 5 bases and J 0 bases, leaving 11 bases between the germline ends. The CDR3 runs 15 residues. Sequenced: peripheral blood. V and J are TRBV9 and TRBJ1-4; D gene uncertain. This receptor was identified in a human donor in a cohort sampled during active COVID-19. The CDR3, as DNA: TGTGCCAGCAGTCTTAGAGGAGCAACTAATGAAAAACTGTTTTTT. It translates to CASSLRGATNEKLFF.